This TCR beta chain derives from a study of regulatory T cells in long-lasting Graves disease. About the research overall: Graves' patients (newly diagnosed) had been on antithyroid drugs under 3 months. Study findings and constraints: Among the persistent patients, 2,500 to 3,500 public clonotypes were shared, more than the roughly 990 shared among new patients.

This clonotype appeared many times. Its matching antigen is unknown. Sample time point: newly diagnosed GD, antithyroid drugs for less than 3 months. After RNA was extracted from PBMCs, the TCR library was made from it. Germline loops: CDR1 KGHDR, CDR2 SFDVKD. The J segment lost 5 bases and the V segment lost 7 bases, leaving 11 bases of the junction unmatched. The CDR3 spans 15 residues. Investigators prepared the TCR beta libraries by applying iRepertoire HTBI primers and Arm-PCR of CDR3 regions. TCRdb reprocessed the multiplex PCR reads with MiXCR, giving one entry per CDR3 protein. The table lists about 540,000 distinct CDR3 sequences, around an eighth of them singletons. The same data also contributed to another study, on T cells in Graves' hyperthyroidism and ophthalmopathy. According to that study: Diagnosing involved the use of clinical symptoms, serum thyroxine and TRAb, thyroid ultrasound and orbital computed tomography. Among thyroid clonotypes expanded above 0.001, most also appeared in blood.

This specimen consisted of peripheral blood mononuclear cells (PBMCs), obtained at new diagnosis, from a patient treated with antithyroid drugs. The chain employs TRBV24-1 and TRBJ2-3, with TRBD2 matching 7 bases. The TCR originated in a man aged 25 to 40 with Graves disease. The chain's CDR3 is CATSPWGGRGDTQYF. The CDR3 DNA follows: TGTGCCACCAGCCCATGGGGCGGGAGAGGAGATACGCAGTATTTT.